This T cell receptor beta chain was retrieved from a study of shared clonotypes between healthy human individuals. Study overall: Used for every donor were three CD4 naive, three CD4 memory, two CD8 naive and one CD8 memory plate.

Assay used: immunoSEQ multiplex PCR; TCRdb lists only in-frame clones, some missing. The data contain about 640,000 clones, about two thirds of them singletons. The V segment lost 5 bases and the J segment 0 bases; nucleotides outside the gene matches: 12. Germline V gene sequence: CDR1 SQVTM, CDR2 ANQGSEA. This CDR3 comprises 17 residues. Study conclusions and caveats: Naive subsets generally had larger estimated richness than memory subsets. Clonotypes not shared had lower generation probabilities than those common to all four donors. Represented diversity, genetic and exposure-history alike, was limited by few donors.

This clone showed up just a few times. The target antigen is unknown. The source material was memory CD4+ T cells sorted from blood. Subset: CD45RA-negative fraction. The receptor was isolated from a young woman in good health. V is TRBV29-1 and J is TRBJ2-1, with 8 bases identical to TRBD2. The CDR3 loop reads CSVFPLAGLSSYNEQFF. The CDR3, as DNA: TGCAGCGTTTTCCCCCTAGCGGGCCTAAGCTCCTACAATGAGCAGTTCTTC.